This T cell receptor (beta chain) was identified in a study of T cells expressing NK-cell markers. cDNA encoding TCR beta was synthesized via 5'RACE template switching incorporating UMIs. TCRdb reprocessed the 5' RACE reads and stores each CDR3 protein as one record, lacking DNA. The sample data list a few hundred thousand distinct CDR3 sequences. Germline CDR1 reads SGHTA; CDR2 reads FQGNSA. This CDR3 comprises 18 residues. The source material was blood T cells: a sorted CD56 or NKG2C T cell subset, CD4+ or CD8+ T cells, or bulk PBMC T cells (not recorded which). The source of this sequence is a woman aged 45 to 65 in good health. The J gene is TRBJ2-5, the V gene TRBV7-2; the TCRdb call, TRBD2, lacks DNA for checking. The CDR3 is CASSLGRDPSGRRETQYF.